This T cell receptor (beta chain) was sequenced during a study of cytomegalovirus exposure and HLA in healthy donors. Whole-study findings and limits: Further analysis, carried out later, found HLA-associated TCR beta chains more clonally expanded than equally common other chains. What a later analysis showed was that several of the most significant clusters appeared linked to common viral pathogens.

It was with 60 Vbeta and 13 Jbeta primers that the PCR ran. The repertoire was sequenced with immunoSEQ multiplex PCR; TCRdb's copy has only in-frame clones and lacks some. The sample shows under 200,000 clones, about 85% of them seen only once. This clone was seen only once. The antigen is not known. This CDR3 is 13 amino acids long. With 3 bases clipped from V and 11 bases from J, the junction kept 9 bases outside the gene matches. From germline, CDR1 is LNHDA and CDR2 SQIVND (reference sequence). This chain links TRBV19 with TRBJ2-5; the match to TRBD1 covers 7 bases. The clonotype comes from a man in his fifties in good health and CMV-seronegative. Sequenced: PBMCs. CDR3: CASSIDRTGWQYF. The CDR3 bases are TGTGCCAGTAGTATCGACCGGACAGGTTGGCAGTACTTC.